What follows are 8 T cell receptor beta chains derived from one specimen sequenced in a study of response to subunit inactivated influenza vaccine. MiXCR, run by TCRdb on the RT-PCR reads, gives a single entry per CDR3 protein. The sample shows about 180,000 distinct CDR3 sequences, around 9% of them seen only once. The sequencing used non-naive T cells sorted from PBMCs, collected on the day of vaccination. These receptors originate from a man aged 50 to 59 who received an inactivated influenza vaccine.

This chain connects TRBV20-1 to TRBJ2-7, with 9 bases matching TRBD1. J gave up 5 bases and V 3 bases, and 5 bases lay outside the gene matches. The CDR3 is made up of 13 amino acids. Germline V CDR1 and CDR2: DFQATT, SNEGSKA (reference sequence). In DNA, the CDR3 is TGCAGTGCTAGGGAGGGACAGGGAAACGAGCAGTACTTC. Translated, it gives CSAREGQGNEQYF.

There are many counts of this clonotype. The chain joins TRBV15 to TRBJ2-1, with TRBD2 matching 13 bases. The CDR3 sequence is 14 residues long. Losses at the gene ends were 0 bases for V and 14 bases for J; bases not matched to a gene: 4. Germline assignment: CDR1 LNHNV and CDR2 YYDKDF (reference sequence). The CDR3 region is CATSREVTSGGEFF. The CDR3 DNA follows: TGTGCCACCAGCAGAGAAGTTACTAGCGGGGGGGAGTTCTTC.

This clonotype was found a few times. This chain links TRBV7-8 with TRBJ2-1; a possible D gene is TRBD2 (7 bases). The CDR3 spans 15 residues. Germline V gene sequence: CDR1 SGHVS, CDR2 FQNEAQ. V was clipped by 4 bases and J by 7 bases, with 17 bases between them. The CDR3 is CASSSLRGRGNEQFF. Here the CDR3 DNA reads TGTGCCAGCAGCTCACTACGGGGGAGGGGGAATGAGCAGTTCTTC.

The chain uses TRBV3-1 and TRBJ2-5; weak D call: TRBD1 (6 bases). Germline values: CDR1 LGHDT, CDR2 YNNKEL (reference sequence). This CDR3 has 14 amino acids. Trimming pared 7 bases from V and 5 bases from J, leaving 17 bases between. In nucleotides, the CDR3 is TGTGCCAGCAACAGGGAAATAAGGGGTGAGACCCAGTACTTC. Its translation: CASNREIRGETQYF.

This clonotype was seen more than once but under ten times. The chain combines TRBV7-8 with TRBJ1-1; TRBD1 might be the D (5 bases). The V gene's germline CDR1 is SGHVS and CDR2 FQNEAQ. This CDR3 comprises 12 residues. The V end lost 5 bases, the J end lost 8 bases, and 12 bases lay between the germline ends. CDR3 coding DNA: TGTGCCAGCAGCCTCCGGACAAAAGAAGCTTTCTTT. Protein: CASSLRTKEAFF.

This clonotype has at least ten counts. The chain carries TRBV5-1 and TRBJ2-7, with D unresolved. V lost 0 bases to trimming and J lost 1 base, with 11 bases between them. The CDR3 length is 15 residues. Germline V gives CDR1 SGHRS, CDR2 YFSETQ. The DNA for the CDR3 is TGCGCCAGCAGCTTGGCCCCCTGGAGTTCCTACGAGCAGTACTTC. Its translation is CASSLAPWSSYEQYF.

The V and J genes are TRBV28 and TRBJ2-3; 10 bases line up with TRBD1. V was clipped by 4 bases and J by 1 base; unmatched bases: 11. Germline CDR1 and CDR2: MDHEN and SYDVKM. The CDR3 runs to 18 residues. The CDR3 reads CASSWPGTGDYGTDTQYF. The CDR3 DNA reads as TGTGCCAGCAGTTGGCCTGGGACAGGGGATTATGGCACAGATACGCAGTATTTT.

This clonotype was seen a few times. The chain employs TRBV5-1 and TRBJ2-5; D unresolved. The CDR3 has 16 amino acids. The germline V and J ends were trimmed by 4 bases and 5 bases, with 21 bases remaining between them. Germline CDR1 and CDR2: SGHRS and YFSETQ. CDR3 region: CASSPALRTARETQYF. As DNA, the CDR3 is TGCGCCAGCAGCCCTGCCCTCCGGACCGCGAGGGAGACCCAGTACTTC.